These 24 T cell receptor beta chains were all obtained from the same sample, sequenced in a study of response to subunit inactivated influenza vaccine. TCRdb re-analysed the RT-PCR reads in MiXCR, keeping a single row per CDR3 protein. Of 500,000 to 600,000 distinct CDR3 sequences detected, roughly 13% appear once; the ten largest clones hold roughly 14%. The sequencing here drew on PBMCs from blood, taken roughly 48 days after vaccination. The receptors derive from a man aged 50-59 years who received an inactivated influenza vaccine.

The chain has TRBV4-2 and TRBJ2-3; the D is unclear. V lost 0 bases to trimming and J lost 0 bases, with 10 bases between them. The germline CDR1 and CDR2 sequences are LGHNA and YNFKEQ. This CDR3 contains 16 residues. Here the CDR3 reads CASSQERARSTDTQYF. CDR3 nucleotides: TGTGCCAGCAGCCAAGAAAGGGCCCGTAGCACAGATACGCAGTATTTT.

This clonotype was observed a handful of times. The V and J genes are TRBV7-9 and TRBJ1-1; TRBD1 agrees at 8 bases. The V segment lost 4 bases and the J segment 3 bases; nucleotides outside the gene matches: 1. Germline-derived CDR1 and CDR2 are SEHNR and FQNEAQ (reference sequence). The CDR3 is made up of 13 amino acids. In DNA, the CDR3 is TGTGCCAGCAGCTCCAGGGGGCACACTGAAGCTTTCTTT. Residues: CASSSRGHTEAFF.

This clonotype was detected only a few times. The chain combines TRBV12-5 with TRBJ2-1, with D perhaps matching TRBD2 (5 bases). Trimming shortened V by 3 bases and J by 2 bases, and 8 bases separated the two germline ends. Per germline, CDR1 LGHNT and CDR2 FRNRAP. CDR3 length equals 14 residues. CDR3 in DNA: TGTGCTAGTGGTTTAGCGGCACCCTACAATGAGCAGTTCTTC. It codes for CASGLAAPYNEQFF.

The V call is TRBV7-2, the J call TRBJ2-7; D could derive from TRBD1 or TRBD2 (6 bases each). Per germline, CDR1 SGHTA and CDR2 FQGNSA. V lost 5 bases to trimming and J lost 3 bases, with 17 bases between them. CDR3 length: 15 residues. CDR3: CASSLGGRDLYEQYF. CDR3 nucleotide sequence: TGTGCCAGCAGCCTCGGGGGCCGGGACCTCTACGAGCAGTACTTC. Using reference TRBV7-2 and TRBJ2-7 for the parts outside the CDR3, the full variable domain is GAGVSQSPSNKVTEKGKDVELRCDPISGHTALYWYRQSLGQGLEFLIYFQGNSAPDKSGLPSDRFSAERTGGSVSTLTIQRTQQEDSAVYLCASSLGGRDLYEQYFGPGTRLTVT.

The chain employs TRBV5-1 and TRBJ1-6; D remains ambiguous. The CDR3 contains 15 residues. Trimming left V 6 bases short and J 6 bases short, with 16 bases between. Germline V gene lookup returns CDR1 SGHRS and CDR2 YFSETQ. The CDR3 region is CASTLIGGSNSPLHF. CDR3 bases: TGCGCCAGCACCTTAATCGGTGGATCTAATTCACCCCTCCACTTT.

The rearrangement links TRBV27 to TRBJ2-3; 8 nucleotides match TRBD2. V shed 3 bases, J shed 0 bases, and the junction held 5 bases outside the gene matches. This CDR3 is built from 16 residues. Germline assignment: CDR1 MNHEY and CDR2 SMNVEV (reference sequence). CDR3 nucleotides: TGTGCCAGCAGTTTGACTAGCGACGGAAGCACAGATACGCAGTATTTT. Protein sequence: CASSLTSDGSTDTQYF.

The gene calls are TRBV29-1 and TRBJ2-6; D may be TRBD1 (5 bases). The CDR3 loop spans 15 amino acids. Per germline, CDR1 SQVTM and CDR2 ANQGSEA. The ends were cut back, 4 bases at V and 4 bases at J, with 14 bases in the middle. CDR3 nucleotides: TGCAGCGTTGGGGGCTTAGGCTCCGGGGCCAACGTCCTGACTTTC. Translated: CSVGGLGSGANVLTF. The variable domain in full, with the rest retrieved from reference TRBV29-1 and TRBJ2-6, is SAVISQKPSRDICQRGTSLTIQCQVDSQVTMMFWYRQQPGQSLTLIATANQGSEATYESGFVIDKFPISRPNLTFSTLTVSNMSPEDSSIYLCSVGGLGSGANVLTFGAGSRLTVL.

The chain carries TRBV6-2 or TRBV6-3 and TRBJ2-2; 10 bases are a match to TRBD1. With V trimmed by 3 bases and J by 0 bases, 10 bases remained unmatched. The CDR3 spans 19 residues. Germline V CDR1 and CDR2: MNHEY, SVGEGT. The CDR3 protein is CASSYPDRGLSSNTGELFF. The CDR3 DNA reads TGTGCCAGCAGTTATCCAGACAGGGGGCTCTCCTCGAACACCGGGGAGCTGTTTTTT.

This clonotype has a handful of counts. The chain couples TRBV25-1 to TRBJ2-2; D is perhaps TRBD2 (5 bases). Germline values: CDR1 MGHDK, CDR2 SYGVNS. Trimming took 2 bases from V and 2 from J, leaving 15 bases between them. The CDR3 has 17 amino acids. The CDR3 spells CASSEQSGFVNTGELFF. In DNA form, the CDR3 reads TGTGCCAGCAGTGAACAATCGGGGTTCGTAAACACCGGGGAGCTGTTTTTT. Using reference TRBV25-1 and TRBJ2-2 for the parts outside the CDR3, the full variable domain is EADIYQTPRYLVIGTGKKITLECSQTMGHDKMYWYQQDPGMELHLIHYSYGVNSTEKGDLSSESTVSRIRTEHFPLTLESARPSHTSQYLCASSEQSGFVNTGELFFGEGSRLTVL.

Many counts were recorded for this clonotype. The V gene is TRBV11-2, the J gene TRBJ2-1; D possibly corresponds to TRBD1 (6 bases). The germline V gene encodes CDR1 SGHAT and CDR2 FQNNGV. V lost 5 bases to trimming and J lost 4 bases, with 15 bases between them. The CDR3 has 15 amino acids. CDR3 residues: CASSALGAQYNEQFF. For the CDR3, the DNA is TGTGCCAGCAGCGCGCTGGGGGCCCAGTACAATGAGCAGTTCTTC.

This clonotype was counted only a few times. V and J are TRBV11-1 and TRBJ2-2, with D tentatively TRBD2 (6 bases). Germline values: CDR1 SGHAT, CDR2 FQDESV (reference sequence). The length of the CDR3 is 18 residues. V was clipped by 4 bases and J by 1 base, with 19 bases between them. CDR3 nucleotides: TGTGCCAGCAGCTCGGAGGGCGAACAAGGACGGAACACCGGGGAGCTGTTTTTT. This sequence encodes CASSSEGEQGRNTGELFF.

The chain combines TRBV5-6 with TRBJ2-5, with D maybe TRBD2 (7 bases). This CDR3 comprises 15 residues. V was pared by 3 bases and J by 5 bases, with 17 bases between. Germline CDR1 SGHDT, CDR2 YYEEEE. CDR3 in DNA: TGTGCCAGCAGCTCCGCCCCGGGCGGGGGCGAGACCCAGTACTTC. It yields the protein CASSSAPGGGETQYF.

This clonotype was observed many times. This chain joins TRBV6-2 or TRBV6-3 and TRBJ2-1; D is undetermined. V gave up 2 bases and J gave up 4 bases, with 15 bases separating them. CDR1 and CDR2 from the germline V gene are MNHEY and SVGEGT. CDR3 length: 16 amino acids. The CDR3 reads CASSYHTVRPYNEQFF. The CDR3 DNA is TGTGCCAGCAGTTACCATACGGTGCGGCCTTACAATGAGCAGTTCTTC.

The CDR3 reads CASSKEFRNEQFF. The CDR3 DNA follows: TGTGCCAGCAGCAAGGAATTCCGGAATGAGCAGTTCTTC. The chain recombines TRBV11-2 with TRBJ2-1; D remains ambiguous. CDR1 is SGHAT, CDR2 FQNNGV, per germline. The CDR3 covers 13 residues. V lost 5 bases and J 7 bases, leaving 12 bases between the germline ends.

The sample holds a few counts of this clonotype. V is TRBV5-1 and J is TRBJ2-2, with 8 nucleotides matching TRBD1. Germline trimming cut 4 bases from V and 6 bases from J; bases unmatched to any gene: 20. The germline V gene has CDR1 SGHRS and CDR2 YFSETQ. There are 19 residues in the CDR3. This chain's CDR3 is CASSLGAGGLTFVAGELFF. The CDR3 DNA reads as TGCGCCAGCAGCCTTGGGGCAGGGGGCCTTACGTTTGTTGCCGGGGAGCTGTTTTTT.

This clonotype was counted at least ten times. J is TRBJ2-5 and V is TRBV12-3 or TRBV12-4; perhaps TRBD1 as D (6 bases). The CDR3 runs 12 residues. Trimming removed 8 bases from V and 3 bases from J, with 10 bases in between. CDR3 DNA sequence: TGTGCCAGCGGCGGACAGAAAGAGACCCAGTACTTC. This translates into CASGGQKETQYF.

This clonotype was observed at least ten times. The chain joins TRBV4-3 to TRBJ1-5; maybe TRBD1 (5 bases). Germline loops: CDR1 LGHNA, CDR2 YSLEER. The CDR3 has 16 amino acids. Trimming stripped 0 bases from V and 2 bases from J, with 11 bases between. The CDR3 spells CASSQDFQGGNQPQHF. The CDR3 nucleotides are TGCGCCAGCAGCCAAGATTTCCAGGGAGGCAATCAGCCCCAGCATTTT.

This clonotype occurred many times. The V and J genes are TRBV7-2 and TRBJ2-7; 7 positions agree with TRBD2. The CDR3 covers 15 residues. Looked up from germline, CDR1 is SGHTA and CDR2 is FQGNSA. After removal of 5 bases from V and 3 bases from J, the junction contained 10 bases not matched to a gene. The CDR3 nucleotides are TGTGCCAGCAGCCCCACCTCTAGCGGTTACTACGAGCAGTACTTC. Protein product: CASSPTSSGYYEQYF. Supplemented by reference TRBV7-2 and TRBJ2-7, the full variable domain reads GAGVSQSPSNKVTEKGKDVELRCDPISGHTALYWYRQSLGQGLEFLIYFQGNSAPDKSGLPSDRFSAERTGGSVSTLTIQRTQQEDSAVYLCASSPTSSGYYEQYFGPGTRLTVT.

The chain joins TRBV11-2 to TRBJ2-1, with unresolved D. V gave up 1 base and J gave up 0 bases, with 13 bases separating them. The CDR3 sequence is 17 residues long. Per the germline V gene, CDR1 is SGHAT and CDR2 is FQNNGV. The chain's CDR3 is CASSLGRFQSSYNEQFF. The CDR3 nucleotides read TGTGCCAGCAGCTTAGGCAGGTTTCAAAGCTCCTACAATGAGCAGTTCTTC.

This clonotype has a handful of counts. The chain couples TRBV7-2 to TRBJ1-4; 7 bases are a match to TRBD1. The CDR3 runs 15 residues. Germline V gene sequence: CDR1 SGHTA, CDR2 FQGNSA. Trimming at V came to 5 bases and at J to 8 bases, leaving 11 bases not matched to a gene. The CDR3, as DNA: TGTGCCAGCAGCCCCCAGACAGGGAGGGAAGAAAAACTGTTTTTT. As protein: CASSPQTGREEKLFF.

This clonotype was observed a handful of times. This rearrangement joins TRBV20-1 to TRBJ1-2, with D possibly being TRBD1 (6 bases). The CDR3 runs 12 residues. The germline V gene encodes CDR1 DFQATT and CDR2 SNEGSKA (reference sequence). With 5 bases removed from V and 6 bases from J, the gap between germline ends came to 13 bases. CDR3 bases: TGCAGTGCTTTTTGGGGGGCGGATGGCTACACCTTC. It codes for CSAFWGADGYTF.

The chain recombines TRBV4-3 with TRBJ2-7; 11 bases agree with TRBD1. Germline CDR1 and CDR2: LGHNA and YSLEER. Trimming cost V 4 bases and J 4 bases; bases outside gene matches: 6. The CDR3 length is 15 residues. CDR3 residues: CASSLGQGARYEQYF. DNA of the CDR3: TGCGCCAGCAGCCTTGGACAGGGGGCCCGATACGAGCAGTACTTC.

This clonotype was found a few times. J is TRBJ1-6 and V is TRBV6-1; D is unclear. Germline CDR1 MNHNS, CDR2 SASEGT. CDR3 length: 14 amino acids. Trimming cost V 3 bases and J 10 bases, with 13 bases left between them. The CDR3 loop is CASSDSNSASPLHF. The CDR3 nucleotides are TGTGCCAGCAGTGATTCAAATTCGGCCTCACCCCTCCACTTT.

In this sample, this clonotype turned up a few times. This CDR3 reads CASSFVSNTEAFF. For the CDR3, the DNA is TGTGCCAGCAGCTTTGTTTCTAACACTGAAGCTTTCTTT. V usage is TRBV5-5 and J usage is TRBJ1-1; D gene ambiguous. V was clipped by 2 bases and J by 2 bases, with 7 bases between them. Per the germline V gene, CDR1 is SGHKS and CDR2 is YYEKEE (reference sequence). The CDR3 spans 13 residues.